This T cell receptor (beta chain) was captured by sequencing in a study of OX40 agonist ivuxolimab in advanced cancers. Study-level information: Ivuxolimab was delivered to patients intravenously every 2 weeks at doses spanning 0.01 to 10 mg/kg. Study-wide results and limits: More expanded clones were seen, on average, in CD8+ T cells than in CD4+. Dosing at 0.1 to 3.0 mg/kg was accompanied by clonal expansion of CD4+ and CD8+ blood T cells by week 6.

About this clone itself: Its specificity is not known.

This table comes from immunoSEQ multiplex PCR, and its TCRdb copy is limited to in-frame clones, with some not included. The data show about 100,000 clones, with 80% to 95% seen just once and 0.54% held by the top ten. This CDR3 region has 16 residues. The V segment lost 5 bases and the J segment 4 bases; nucleotides outside the gene matches: 9. CDR1 and CDR2 (germline): LNHDA, SQIVND (reference sequence). This clonotype was obtained from an adult with an advanced solid tumor such as melanoma, head and neck, liver or kidney cancer. Sequencing used CD4+ or CD8+ T cells sorted from blood, obtained in a trial of the OX40 agonist ivuxolimab. This rearrangement joins TRBV19 to TRBJ2-1, with 9 bases matching TRBD2. The CDR3 nucleotides read TGTGCCAGTAGTCCGACTAGCGGAGGAACATACAATGAGCAGTTCTTC. It translates to CASSPTSGGTYNEQFF.